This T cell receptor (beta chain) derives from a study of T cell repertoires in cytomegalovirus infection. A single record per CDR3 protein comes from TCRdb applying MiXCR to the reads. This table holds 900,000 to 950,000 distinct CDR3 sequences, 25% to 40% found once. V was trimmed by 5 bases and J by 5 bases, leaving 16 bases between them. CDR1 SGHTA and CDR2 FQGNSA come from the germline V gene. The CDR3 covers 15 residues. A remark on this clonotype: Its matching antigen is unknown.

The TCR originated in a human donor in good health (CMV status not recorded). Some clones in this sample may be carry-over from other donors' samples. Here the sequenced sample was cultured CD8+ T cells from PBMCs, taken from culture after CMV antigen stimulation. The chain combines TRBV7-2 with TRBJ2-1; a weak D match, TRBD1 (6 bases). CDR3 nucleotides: TGTGCCAGCAGCGTAACAGGGTTAATTAACAATGAGCAGTTCTTC. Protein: CASSVTGLINNEQFF.